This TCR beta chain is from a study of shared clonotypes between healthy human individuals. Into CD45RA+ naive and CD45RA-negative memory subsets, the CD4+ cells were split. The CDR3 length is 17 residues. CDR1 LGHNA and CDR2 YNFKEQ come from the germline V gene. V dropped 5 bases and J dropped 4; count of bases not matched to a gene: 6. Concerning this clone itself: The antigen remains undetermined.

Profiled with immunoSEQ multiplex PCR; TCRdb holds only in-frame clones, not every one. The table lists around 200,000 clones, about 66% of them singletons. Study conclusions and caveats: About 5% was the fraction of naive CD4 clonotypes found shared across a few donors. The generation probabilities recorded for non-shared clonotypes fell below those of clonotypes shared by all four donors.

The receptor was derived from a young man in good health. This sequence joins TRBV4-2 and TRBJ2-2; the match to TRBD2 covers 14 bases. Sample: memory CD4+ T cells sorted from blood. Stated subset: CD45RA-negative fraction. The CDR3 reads CASSSGLAGVTTGELFF. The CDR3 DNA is TGTGCCAGCAGCTCGGGACTAGCGGGAGTCACCACCGGGGAGCTGTTTTTT.